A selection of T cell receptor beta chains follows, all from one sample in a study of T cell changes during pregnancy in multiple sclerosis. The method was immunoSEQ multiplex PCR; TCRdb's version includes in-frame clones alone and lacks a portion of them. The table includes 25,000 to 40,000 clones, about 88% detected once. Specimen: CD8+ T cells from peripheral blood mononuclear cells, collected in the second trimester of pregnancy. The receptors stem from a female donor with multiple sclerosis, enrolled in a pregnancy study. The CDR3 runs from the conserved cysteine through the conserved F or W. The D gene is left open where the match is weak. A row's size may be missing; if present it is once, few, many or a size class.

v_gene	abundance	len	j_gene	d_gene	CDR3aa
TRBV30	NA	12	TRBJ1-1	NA	CAWNEGGVTAFF
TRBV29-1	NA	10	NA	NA	CSVVIHEQYF
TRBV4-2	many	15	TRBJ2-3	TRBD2	CASSQALAEVDTQYF
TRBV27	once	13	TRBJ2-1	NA	CASSLSPDNEQFF
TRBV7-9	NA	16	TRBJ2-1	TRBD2	CASSPRLADYFNEQFF
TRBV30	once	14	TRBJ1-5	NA	CAWRQGYGNQPQHF
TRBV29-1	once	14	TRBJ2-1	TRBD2	CSDLGGSSYNEQFF
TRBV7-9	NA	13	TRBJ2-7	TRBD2	CASSLGGGVEQYF
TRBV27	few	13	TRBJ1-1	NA	CASSLSTVQVAFF
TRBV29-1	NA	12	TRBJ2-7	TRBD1	CSVARDSYEQYF
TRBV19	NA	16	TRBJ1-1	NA	CASPRVGSKGNTEAFF
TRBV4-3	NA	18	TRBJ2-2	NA	CASSQISGEGWPTGELFF
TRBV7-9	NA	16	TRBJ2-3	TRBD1	CASRNPRGQGSDTQYF
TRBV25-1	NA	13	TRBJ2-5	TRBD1	CASRGTGQETQYF
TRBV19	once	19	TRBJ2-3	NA	CASSIDYGVGQPDTDTQYF
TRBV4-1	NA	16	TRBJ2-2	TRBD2	CASSRGTSGNTGELFF
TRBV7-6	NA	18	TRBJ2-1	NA	CASSLENSRVTYNNEQFF
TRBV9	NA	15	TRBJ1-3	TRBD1	CASSGAAQGEYTIYF
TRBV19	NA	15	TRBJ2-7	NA	CASSITRTEDYEQYF
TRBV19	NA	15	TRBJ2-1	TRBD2	CASSIGLADYNEQFF
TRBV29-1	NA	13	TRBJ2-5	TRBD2	CSVEVAGPETQYF
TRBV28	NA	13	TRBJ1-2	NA	CASRSAENYGYTF
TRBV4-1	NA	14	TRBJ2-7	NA	CASSQELNLYEQYF
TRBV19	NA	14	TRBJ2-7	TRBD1	CASSWSGGEYEQYF
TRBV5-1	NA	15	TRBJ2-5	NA	CASSLEPAGQETQYF
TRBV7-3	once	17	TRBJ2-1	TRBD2	CASSLTRLAGVNNEQFF
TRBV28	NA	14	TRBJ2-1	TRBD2	CASRVGGDGGEQFF
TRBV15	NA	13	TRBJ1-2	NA	CATSRENRDGYTF
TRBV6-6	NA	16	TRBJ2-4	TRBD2	CASSYSQREVEDIQYF
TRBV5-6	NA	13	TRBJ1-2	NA	CASSLGTPYGYTF
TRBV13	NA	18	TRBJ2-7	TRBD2	CASSFGGRAVSSTYEQYF
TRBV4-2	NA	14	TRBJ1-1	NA	CASSQDLADTEAFF
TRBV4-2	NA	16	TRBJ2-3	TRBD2	CASSPELSGRTDTQYF
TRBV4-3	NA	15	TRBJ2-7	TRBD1	CASSLGTGGSYEQYF
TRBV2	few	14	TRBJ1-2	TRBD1	CARRTFIDRADYTF
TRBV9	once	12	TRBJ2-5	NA	CASSAEQETQYF
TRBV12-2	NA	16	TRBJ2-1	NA	CASRLVREYGDNEQFF
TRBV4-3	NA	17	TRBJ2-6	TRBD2	CASSQGTSGMNVNVLTF
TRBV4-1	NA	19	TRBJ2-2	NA	CASSQDRVLPFANTGELFF
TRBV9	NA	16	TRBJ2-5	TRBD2	CASSPGLAGSPETQYF
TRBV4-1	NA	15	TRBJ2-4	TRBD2	CASSQDLAELNIQYF
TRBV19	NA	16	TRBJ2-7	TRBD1	CASRLGWDRGIYEQYF
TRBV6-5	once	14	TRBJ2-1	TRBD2	CASRTSGSYNEQFF
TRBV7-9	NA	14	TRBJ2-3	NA	CASSPGKGTDTQYF
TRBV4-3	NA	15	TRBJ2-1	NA	CASSQGLDGYNEQFF
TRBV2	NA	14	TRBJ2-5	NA	CASSEGKGQETQYF
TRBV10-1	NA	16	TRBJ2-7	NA	CASRASSGRGGYEQYF
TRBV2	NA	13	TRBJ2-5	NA	CASKKREQETQYF
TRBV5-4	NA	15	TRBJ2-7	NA	CASSTRQGGPYEQYF
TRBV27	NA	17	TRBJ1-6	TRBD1	CASSPRGQRSYNSPLHF
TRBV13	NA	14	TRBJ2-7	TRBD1	CASSTGTGGEEQYF
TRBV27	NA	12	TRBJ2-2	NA	CASREWTGELFF
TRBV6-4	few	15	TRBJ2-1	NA	CASSDGLGGYNEQFF